The 18 T cell receptor beta chains listed next were all sequenced from one sample in a study of cytomegalovirus exposure and HLA in healthy donors. The study ran its PCR with 60 Vbeta and 13 Jbeta primers. Assay: immunoSEQ multiplex PCR; the TCRdb copy retains only in-frame clones and omits some. The table records 100,000 to 150,000 clones, around 80% of them present only once. Specimen: PBMCs. The receptors shown here come from a man aged 50 to 60 in good health and CMV-seronegative.

CDR3 coding DNA: TGTGCCAGCAGTTACGTGGGTTCGAGGAACACCATATATTTT. Protein product: CASSYVGSRNTIYF. The V gene is TRBV6-5, the J gene TRBJ1-3; D not resolved. This CDR3 has 14 residues. Trimming removed 2 bases from V and 7 bases from J, with 12 bases in between. Germline CDR1 MNHEY, CDR2 SVGAGI.

V is TRBV4-2 and J is TRBJ1-1; 9 bases agree with TRBD1. The length of the CDR3 is 14 residues. V lost 1 base and J lost 5; bases outside the gene matches: 2. Germline V gives CDR1 LGHNA, CDR2 YNFKEQ. CDR3 sequence: CASSQATGGTEAFF. Written as DNA, the CDR3 is TGTGCCAGCAGCCAAGCGACAGGGGGGACTGAAGCTTTCTTT.

This clone turned up a few times. One junction end does not reproduce the germline sequence, and a read error may be involved. V gene TRBV7-7 combines with J gene TRBJ2-5, with a possible D match to TRBD2 (7 bases). This CDR3 comprises 14 residues. Germline V lookup: CDR1 SSHAT, CDR2 FNYEAQ (reference sequence). The CDR3 nucleotides read TGTGCTAGCAGCTTAGGGGGGGAACGAGAGACCCAGTACTTC. Translated, it gives CASSLGGERETQYF.

The V call is TRBV28, the J call TRBJ2-7; D is possibly TRBD1 (6 bases). CDR3 length: 15 amino acids. V lost 2 bases and J 4 bases, leaving 15 bases between the germline ends. Germline CDR1 MDHEN, CDR2 SYDVKM. This CDR3 is CASSLGGANFYEQYF. The CDR3 DNA reads TGTGCCAGCAGTTTAGGGGGCGCAAATTTTTACGAGCAGTACTTC.

The chain combines TRBV2 with TRBJ1-1; tentative D call: TRBD1 (6 bases). Germline lookup yields CDR1 SNHLY and CDR2 FYNNEI. This CDR3 is 15 amino acids long. Trimming stripped 3 bases from V and 1 base from J, with 12 bases between. The CDR3 nucleotides are TGTGCCAGCAGTGATTACAGGGTAGAGAACACTGAAGCTTTCTTT. Its protein product is CASSDYRVENTEAFF.

The V call is TRBV7-2, the J call TRBJ2-1, with TRBD2 matching over 9 bases. The CDR3 totals 16 residues. Germline assignment: CDR1 SGHTA and CDR2 FQGNSA. V trimming: 0 bases; J trimming: 0 bases; junction bases outside the gene matches: 0. The CDR3 DNA is TGTGCCAGCAGCTTAGCTAGCGGGAGCTCCTACAATGAGCAGTTCTTC. Residues: CASSLASGSSYNEQFF.

The genes are TRBV10-3 and TRBJ2-3; 11 positions match TRBD2. This CDR3 has 15 residues. Germline V gene sequence: CDR1 ENHRY, CDR2 SYGVKD. V trimming: 4 bases; J trimming: 3 bases; junction bases outside the gene matches: 3. The CDR3 bases are TGTGCCATCAGTGGTAGACTAGCGGGGACAGATACGCAGTATTTT. It translates to CAISGRLAGTDTQYF.

V and J are TRBV4-3 and TRBJ2-5, with 9 nucleotides matching TRBD2. The J segment lost 1 base and the V segment lost 0 bases, leaving 12 bases of the junction unmatched. The V gene's germline CDR1 is LGHNA and CDR2 YSLEER. This CDR3 has 19 residues. DNA for the CDR3: TGCGCCAGCAGCCAAGAATGGGCAAGGTCAGCGGGGGGCCAAGAGACCCAGTACTTC. Protein: CASSQEWARSAGGQETQYF.

The DNA for the CDR3 is TGTGCCAGCAGCGATAGCGGGAGCGGAGAGACCCAGTACTTC. Its protein is CASSDSGSGETQYF. The rearrangement uses TRBV7-9 and TRBJ2-5, with 9 bases matching TRBD2. The CDR3 is made up of 14 amino acids. Germline CDR1 is SEHNR and CDR2 is FQNEAQ (reference sequence). V was clipped by 5 bases and J by 4 bases; unmatched bases: 5. Filled out from reference TRBV7-9 and TRBJ2-5, the complete variable domain reads DTGVSQNPRHKITKRGQNVTFRCDPISEHNRLYWYRQTLGQGPEFLTYFQNEAQLEKSRLLSDRFSAERPKGSFSTLEIQRTEQGDSAMYLCASSDSGSGETQYFGPGTRLLVL.

This chain uses TRBV18 with TRBJ1-3; 9 bases line up with TRBD1. The germline V gene encodes CDR1 KGHSH and CDR2 LQKENI. V was clipped by 3 bases and J by 7 bases; unmatched bases: 4. This CDR3 spans 14 amino acids. The CDR3 loop is CASSPAGQGNTIYF. Here the CDR3 DNA reads TGTGCCAGCTCACCCGCCGGACAGGGGAACACCATATATTTT.

This clone occurred a few times. J is TRBJ2-1 and V is TRBV19; D is unclear. Germline CDR1 LNHDA, CDR2 SQIVND (reference sequence). Trimming shortened V by 8 bases and J by 0 bases, and 11 bases separated the two germline ends. The CDR3 sequence is 14 residues long. The CDR3: CASGRSGSYNEQFF. The CDR3 DNA is TGTGCCAGTGGTCGGAGTGGCTCCTACAATGAGCAGTTCTTC. The full variable domain, with the rest looked up from reference TRBV19 and TRBJ2-1, is DGGITQSPKYLFRKEGQNVTLSCEQNLNHDAMYWYRQDPGQGLRLIYYSQIVNDFQKGDIAEGYSVSREKKESFPLTVTSAQKNPTAFYLCASGRSGSYNEQFFGPGTRLTVL.

CDR3 DNA sequence: TGTGCCAGCAGCCCAGGGGCGGGGGGCCAGGGGGAGACCCAGTACTTC. Encoded protein: CASSPGAGGQGETQYF. The genes are TRBV9 and TRBJ2-5, with 8 bases identical to TRBD2. The junction had 13 bases not matched to a gene; V was cut back by 4 bases and J by 5 bases. In germline, CDR1 is SGDLS, CDR2 YYNGEE. This CDR3 is 16 amino acids long.

The chain links TRBV5-1 to TRBJ2-3; maybe TRBD1 (6 bases). V lost 3 bases, J lost 2 bases, and 16 bases lay in between. CDR1 and CDR2 from the germline V gene are SGHRS and YFSETQ. The CDR3 totals 16 residues. The CDR3 nucleotides read TGCGCCAGCAGCTCCCCTCCGGGACAACTCACAGATACGCAGTATTTT. This encodes CASSSPPGQLTDTQYF.

The chain recombines TRBV28 with TRBJ2-1; 11 bases align to TRBD2. V shed 6 bases, J shed 6 bases, and the junction held 7 bases outside the gene matches. The CDR3 spans 15 residues. CDR1 is MDHEN and CDR2 is SYDVKM in the germline V gene. CDR3 nucleotide sequence: TGTGCCAGCAGCCCTATAGCGGGAGGGCTCAATGAGCAGTTCTTC. Its translation is CASSPIAGGLNEQFF.

DNA for the CDR3: TGTGCCAGCAGCTTAGAAGCGGGAGGGTTGTATACGCAGTATTTT. Encoded protein: CASSLEAGGLYTQYF. The chain has TRBV7-7 and TRBJ2-3, with 10 bases lining up with TRBD2. The CDR3 is 15 residues long. The germline V gene has CDR1 SSHAT and CDR2 FNYEAQ (reference sequence). V trimming: 1 base; J trimming: 7 bases; junction bases outside the gene matches: 5.

The V gene is TRBV7-3, the J gene TRBJ2-2; no clear D. Trimming removed 0 bases from V and 8 bases from J, with 7 bases in between. This CDR3 comprises 13 residues. The germline gives CDR1 SGHTA, CDR2 FQGTGA. The CDR3 nucleotides read TGTGCCAGCAGCTTAACGCCCGGTGGGGAGCTGTTTTTT. Amino acids: CASSLTPGGELFF. Full variable domain (missing parts from reference TRBV7-3 and TRBJ2-2): GAGVSQTPSNKVTEKGKYVELRCDPISGHTALYWYRQSLGQGPEFLIYFQGTGAADDSGLPNDRFFAVRPEGSVSTLKIQRTERGDSAVYLCASSLTPGGELFFGEGSRLTVL.

The J gene is TRBJ2-5, the V gene TRBV28; the match to TRBD1 covers 8 bases. This CDR3 has 16 residues. The V segment lost 6 bases and the J segment 5 bases; nucleotides outside the gene matches: 14. Per the germline V gene, CDR1 is MDHEN and CDR2 is SYDVKM. CDR3 amino acids: CASSLQGVGMMETQYF. Here the CDR3 DNA reads TGTGCCAGCAGCCTACAGGGGGTCGGTATGATGGAGACCCAGTACTTC.

The J gene is TRBJ2-1, the V gene TRBV14; no clear D. Germline V gives CDR1 SGHDN, CDR2 FVKESK. The CDR3 length is 12 residues. V gave up 4 bases and J gave up 8 bases, with 9 bases separating them. The CDR3 nucleotides are TGTGCCAGCAGCCCCCGGTTTGATGAGCAGTTCTTC. Encoded protein: CASSPRFDEQFF.